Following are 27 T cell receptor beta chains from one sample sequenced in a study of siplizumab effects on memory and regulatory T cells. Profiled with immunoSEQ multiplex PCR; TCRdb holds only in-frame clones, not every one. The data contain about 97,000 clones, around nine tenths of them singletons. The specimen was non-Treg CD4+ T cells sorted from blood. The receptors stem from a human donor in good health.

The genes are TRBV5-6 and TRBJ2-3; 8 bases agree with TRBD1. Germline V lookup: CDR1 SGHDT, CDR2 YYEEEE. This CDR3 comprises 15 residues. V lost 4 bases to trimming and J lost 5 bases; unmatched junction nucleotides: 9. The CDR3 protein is CASSQTGATQDTQYF. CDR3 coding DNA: TGTGCCAGCAGCCAGACAGGGGCCACCCAAGATACGCAGTATTTT.

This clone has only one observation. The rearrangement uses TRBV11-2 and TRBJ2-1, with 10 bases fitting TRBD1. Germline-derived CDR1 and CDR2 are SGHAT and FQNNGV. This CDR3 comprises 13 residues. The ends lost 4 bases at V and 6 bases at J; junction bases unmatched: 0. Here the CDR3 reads CASSWTGGNEQFF. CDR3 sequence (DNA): TGTGCCAGCAGCTGGACAGGGGGCAATGAGCAGTTCTTC.

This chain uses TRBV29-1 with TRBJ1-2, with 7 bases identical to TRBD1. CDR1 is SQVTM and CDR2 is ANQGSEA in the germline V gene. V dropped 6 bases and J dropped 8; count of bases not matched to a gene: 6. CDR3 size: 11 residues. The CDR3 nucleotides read TGCAGCGTCACAGGGGTGGAAGGCTACACCTTC. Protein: CSVTGVEGYTF.

The CDR3 nucleotides are TGTGCCAGCAGCTTATTACCAGGGGGTTCCTCCTACGAGCAGTACTTC. Translated, it gives CASSLLPGGSSYEQYF. This rearrangement joins TRBV7-2 to TRBJ2-7, with 7 bases aligning to TRBD1. From germline, CDR1 is SGHTA and CDR2 FQGNSA. V shed 2 bases and J 0 bases; nucleotides not matched to a gene: 7. CDR3 length: 16 amino acids.

Here the CDR3 reads CASSFGTSGSYEQYF. CDR3 coding DNA: TGTGCCAGCAGTTTTGGGACTAGCGGTTCCTACGAGCAGTACTTC. This sequence joins TRBV27 and TRBJ2-7; TRBD2 matches at 11 bases. This CDR3 has 15 amino acids. The germline V gene has CDR1 MNHEY and CDR2 SMNVEV (reference sequence). Trimming removed 3 bases from V and 1 base from J; junction bases left unmatched: 2.

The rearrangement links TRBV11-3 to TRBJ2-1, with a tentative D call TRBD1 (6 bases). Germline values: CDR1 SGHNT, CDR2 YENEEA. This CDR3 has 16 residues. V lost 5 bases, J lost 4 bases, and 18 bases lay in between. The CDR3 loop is CASSPPTGKIYNEQFF. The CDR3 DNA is TGTGCCAGCAGCCCCCCGACAGGCAAAATTTACAATGAGCAGTTCTTC.

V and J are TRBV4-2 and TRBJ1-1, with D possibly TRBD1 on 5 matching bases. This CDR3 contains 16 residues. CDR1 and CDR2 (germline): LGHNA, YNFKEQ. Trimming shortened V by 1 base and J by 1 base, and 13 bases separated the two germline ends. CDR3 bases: TGTGCCAGCAGCCAAGGTTTAGGGACGGCGAACACTGAAGCTTTCTTT. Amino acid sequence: CASSQGLGTANTEAFF.

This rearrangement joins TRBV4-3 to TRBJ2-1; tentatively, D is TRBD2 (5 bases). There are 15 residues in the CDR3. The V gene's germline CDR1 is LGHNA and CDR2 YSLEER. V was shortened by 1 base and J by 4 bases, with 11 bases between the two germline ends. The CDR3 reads CASSQVGQRYNEQFF. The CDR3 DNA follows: TGCGCCAGCAGCCAAGTGGGCCAGCGGTACAATGAGCAGTTCTTC.

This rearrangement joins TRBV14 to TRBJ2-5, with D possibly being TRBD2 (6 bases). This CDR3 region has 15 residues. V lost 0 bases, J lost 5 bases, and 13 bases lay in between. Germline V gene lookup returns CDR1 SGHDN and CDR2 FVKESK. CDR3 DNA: TGTGCCAGCAGCCAAGACGGACTAAAGTGGGAGACCCAGTACTTC. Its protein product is CASSQDGLKWETQYF. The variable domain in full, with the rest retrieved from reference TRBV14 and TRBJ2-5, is EAGVTQFPSHSVIEKGQTVTLRCDPISGHDNLYWYRRVMGKEIKFLLHFVKESKQDESGMPNNRFLAERTGGTYSTLKVQPAELEDSGVYFCASSQDGLKWETQYFGPGTRLLVL.

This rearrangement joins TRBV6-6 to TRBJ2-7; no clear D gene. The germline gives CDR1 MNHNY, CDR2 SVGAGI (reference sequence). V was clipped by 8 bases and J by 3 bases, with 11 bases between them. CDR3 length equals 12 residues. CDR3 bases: TGTGCCAGCTTCACAGAAATCTACGAGCAGTACTTC. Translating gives CASFTEIYEQYF.

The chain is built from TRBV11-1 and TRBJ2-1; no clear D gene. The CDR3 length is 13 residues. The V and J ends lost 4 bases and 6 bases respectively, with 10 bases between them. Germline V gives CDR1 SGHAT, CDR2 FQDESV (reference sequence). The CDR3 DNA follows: TGTGCCAGCAGCTCCTCTGGGCTCAATGAGCAGTTCTTC. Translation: CASSSSGLNEQFF.

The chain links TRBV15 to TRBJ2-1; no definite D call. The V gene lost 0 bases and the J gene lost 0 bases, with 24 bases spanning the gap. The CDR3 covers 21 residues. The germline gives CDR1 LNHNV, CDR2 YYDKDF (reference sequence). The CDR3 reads CATSREMTSFPFISSYNEQFF. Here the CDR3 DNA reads TGTGCCACCAGCAGAGAGATGACCAGTTTCCCTTTCATAAGCTCCTACAATGAGCAGTTCTTC.

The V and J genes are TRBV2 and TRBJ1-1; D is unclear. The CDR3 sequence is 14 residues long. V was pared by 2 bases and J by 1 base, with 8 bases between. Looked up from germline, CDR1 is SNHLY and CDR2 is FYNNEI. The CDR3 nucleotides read TGTGCCAGCAGTGAAAGGTTGGCGAACACTGAAGCTTTCTTT. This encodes CASSERLANTEAFF.

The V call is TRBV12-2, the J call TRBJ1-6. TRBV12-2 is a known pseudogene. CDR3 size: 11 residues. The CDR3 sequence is CEKSCDSPLHF. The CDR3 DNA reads TGTGAGAAGAGCTGTGATTCACCCCTCCACTTT.

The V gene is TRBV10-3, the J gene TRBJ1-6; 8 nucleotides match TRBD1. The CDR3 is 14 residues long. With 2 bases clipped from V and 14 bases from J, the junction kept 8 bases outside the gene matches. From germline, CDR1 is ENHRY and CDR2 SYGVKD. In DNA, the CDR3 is TGTGCCATCAGTGAGCCGGGACAGGCCTTTTCCCTCCACTTT. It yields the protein CAISEPGQAFSLHF.

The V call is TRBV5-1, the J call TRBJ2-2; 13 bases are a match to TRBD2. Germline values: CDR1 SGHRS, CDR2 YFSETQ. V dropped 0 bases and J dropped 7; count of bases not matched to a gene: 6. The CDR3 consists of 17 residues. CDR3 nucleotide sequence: TGCGCCAGCAGCTTGGAAGGACTAGCGGGAGCTGGCGGGGAGCTGTTTTTT. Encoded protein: CASSLEGLAGAGGELFF.

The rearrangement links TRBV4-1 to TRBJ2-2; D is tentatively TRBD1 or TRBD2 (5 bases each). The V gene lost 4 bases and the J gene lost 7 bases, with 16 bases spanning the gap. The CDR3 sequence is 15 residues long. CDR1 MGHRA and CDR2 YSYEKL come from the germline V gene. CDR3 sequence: CASSRGYVGYGELFF. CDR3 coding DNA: TGCGCCAGCAGCCGGGGGTACGTCGGTTACGGGGAGCTGTTTTTT.

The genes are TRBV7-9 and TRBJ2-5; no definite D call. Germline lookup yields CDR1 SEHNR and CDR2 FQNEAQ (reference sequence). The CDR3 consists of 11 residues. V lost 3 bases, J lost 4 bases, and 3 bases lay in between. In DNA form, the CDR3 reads TGTGCCAGCAGCTTCGGAGAGACCCAGTACTTC. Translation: CASSFGETQYF.

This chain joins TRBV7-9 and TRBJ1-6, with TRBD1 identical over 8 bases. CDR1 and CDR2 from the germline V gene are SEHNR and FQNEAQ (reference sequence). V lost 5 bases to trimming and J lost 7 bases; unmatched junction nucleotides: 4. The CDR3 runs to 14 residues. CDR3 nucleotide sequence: TGTGCCAGCAGCCACGGACAGGGAAATTCACCCCTCCACTTT. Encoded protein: CASSHGQGNSPLHF.

The CDR3: CASSPGTGLTGGANVLTF. Written as DNA, the CDR3 is TGTGCCAGCAGCCCCGGGACAGGGCTCACTGGTGGGGCCAACGTCCTGACTTTC. The gene calls are TRBV7-3 and TRBJ2-6, with 9 bases fitting TRBD1. The V and J ends lost 5 bases and 3 bases, in that order; junction bases with no gene match: 11. CDR3 length: 18 amino acids. Germline-derived CDR1 and CDR2 are SGHTA and FQGTGA.

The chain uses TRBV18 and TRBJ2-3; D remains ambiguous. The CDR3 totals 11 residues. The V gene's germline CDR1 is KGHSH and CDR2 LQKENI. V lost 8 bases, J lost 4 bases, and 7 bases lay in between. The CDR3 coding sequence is TGTGCCAGCACGACCGCAGATACGCAGTATTTT. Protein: CASTTADTQYF. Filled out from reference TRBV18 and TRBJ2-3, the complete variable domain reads NAGVMQNPRHLVRRRGQEARLRCSPMKGHSHVYWYRQLPEEGLKFMVYLQKENIIDESGMPKERFSAEFPKEGPSILRIQQVVRGDSAAYFCASTTADTQYFGPGTRLTVL.

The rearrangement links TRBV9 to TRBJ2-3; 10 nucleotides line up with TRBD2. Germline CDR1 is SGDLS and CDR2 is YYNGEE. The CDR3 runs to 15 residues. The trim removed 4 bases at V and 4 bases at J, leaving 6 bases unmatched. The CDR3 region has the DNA TGTGCCAGCAGCCCCCTAGCGGGAGCCCCAGATACGCAGTATTTT. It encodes CASSPLAGAPDTQYF.

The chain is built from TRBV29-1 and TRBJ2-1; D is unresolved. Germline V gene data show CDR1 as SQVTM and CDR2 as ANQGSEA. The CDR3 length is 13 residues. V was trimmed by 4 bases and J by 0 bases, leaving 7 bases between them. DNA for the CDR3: TGCAGCGTTGTGTCCCGCTCCTACAATGAGCAGTTCTTC. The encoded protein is CSVVSRSYNEQFF.

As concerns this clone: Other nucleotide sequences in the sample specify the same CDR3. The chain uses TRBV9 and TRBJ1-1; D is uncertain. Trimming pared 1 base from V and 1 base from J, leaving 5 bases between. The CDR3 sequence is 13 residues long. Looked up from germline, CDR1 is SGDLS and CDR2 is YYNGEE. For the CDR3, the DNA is TGTGCCAGCAGCGTAAGCGCGAACACTGAAGCTTTCTTT. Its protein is CASSVSANTEAFF.

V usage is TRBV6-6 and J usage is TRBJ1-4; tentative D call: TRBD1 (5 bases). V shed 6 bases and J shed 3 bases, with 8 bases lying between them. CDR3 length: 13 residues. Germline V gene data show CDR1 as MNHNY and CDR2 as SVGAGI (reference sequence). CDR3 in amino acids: CASSWGSNEKLFF. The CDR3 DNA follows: TGTGCCAGCAGCTGGGGCTCTAATGAAAAACTGTTTTTT.

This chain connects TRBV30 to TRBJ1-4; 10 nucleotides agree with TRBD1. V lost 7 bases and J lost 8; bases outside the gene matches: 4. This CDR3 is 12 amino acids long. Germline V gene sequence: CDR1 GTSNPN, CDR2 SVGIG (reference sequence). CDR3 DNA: TGTGCCTACGACAGGGGGCGGGAAAAACTGTTTTTT. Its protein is CAYDRGREKLFF.

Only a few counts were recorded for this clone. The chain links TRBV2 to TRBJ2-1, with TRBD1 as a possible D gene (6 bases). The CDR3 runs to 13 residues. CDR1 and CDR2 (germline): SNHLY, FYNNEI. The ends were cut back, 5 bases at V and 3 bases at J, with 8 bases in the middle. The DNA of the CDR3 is TGTGCCAGCAGTAGGGACAACTACAATGAGCAGTTCTTC. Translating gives CASSRDNYNEQFF.